The 13 T cell receptor beta chains below were found in one sample sequenced in a study of the immune and genomic landscape of osteosarcoma. TCRdb's copy holds only in-frame clones and misses some; the assay was immunoSEQ multiplex PCR. The sample has approximately 6,200 clones, about 63% seen once; the top ten hold around 16%. The post-treatment osteosarcoma tumors were primary, local recurrence or metastasis specimens from poor-prognosis patients. The sample was osteosarcoma tumor tissue from the lung. Every receptor here comes from a human donor with osteosarcoma.

The chain joins TRBV7-2 to TRBJ2-3, with D possibly being TRBD2 (5 bases). The CDR3 has 15 amino acids. V gave up 5 bases and J gave up 2 bases, with 14 bases separating them. The V gene's germline CDR1 is SGHTA and CDR2 FQGNSA. This chain's CDR3 is CASSLDYLSTDTQYF. CDR3 bases: TGTGCCAGCAGCCTCGACTATTTATCCACAGATACGCAGTATTTT.

The genes are TRBV7-2 and TRBJ1-1; 10 positions agree with TRBD1. V was pared by 5 bases and J by 1 base, with 7 bases of the junction left unmatched. Germline CDR1 is SGHTA and CDR2 is FQGNSA. This CDR3 contains 16 residues. The CDR3 loop reads CASSARTGGRNTEAFF. CDR3 DNA: TGTGCCAGCAGCGCCCGGACAGGGGGTAGGAACACTGAAGCTTTCTTT.

The chain joins TRBV7-6 to TRBJ1-2, with D tentatively TRBD1 (5 bases). CDR3 length: 14 residues. Deletions cut 5 bases from V and 2 bases from J, with 12 bases between. Per germline, CDR1 SGHVS and CDR2 FNYEAQ. The CDR3 protein is CASSPAGQNYGYTF. The DNA for the CDR3 is TGTGCCAGCAGCCCGGCGGGGCAAAACTATGGCTACACCTTC.

The V gene is TRBV6-1, the J gene TRBJ2-3, with 11 nucleotides matching TRBD2. The CDR3 loop spans 16 amino acids. J was trimmed by 7 bases and V by 3 bases; bases with no gene match: 9. Germline CDR1 reads MNHNS; CDR2 reads SASEGT. In DNA, the CDR3 is TGTGCCAGCAGTGAGGGACTAGCGGATGTCTTGAATACGCAGTATTTT. It codes for CASSEGLADVLNTQYF.

This chain links TRBV10-3 with TRBJ2-1, with D unclear. This CDR3 spans 12 amino acids. Trimming removed 4 bases at V and 8 bases at J, with 9 bases between. The germline V gene has CDR1 ENHRY and CDR2 SYGVKD. The CDR3 loop reads CAISGSPHEQFF. Here the CDR3 DNA reads TGTGCCATCAGTGGCTCCCCACATGAGCAGTTCTTC.

This chain uses TRBV5-1 with TRBJ2-5; 10 bases line up with TRBD2. Germline V gene lookup returns CDR1 SGHRS and CDR2 YFSETQ. This CDR3 comprises 16 residues. V lost 4 bases and J lost 9; bases outside the gene matches: 15. The CDR3 DNA reads TGCGCCAGCAGCCCTAGAGCGGGGGGGCGCCCCGGGGCCCAGTACTTC. Translated: CASSPRAGGRPGAQYF.

The V gene is TRBV19, the J gene TRBJ1-1; D unresolved. Germline CDR1 reads LNHDA; CDR2 reads SQIVND (reference sequence). Trimming left V 6 bases short and J 8 bases short, with 13 bases between. This CDR3 contains 12 residues. CDR3 loop: CASRDDGLEAFF. DNA for the CDR3: TGTGCCAGTAGAGATGACGGACTGGAAGCTTTCTTT.

This clone has only one observation. The chain joins TRBV9 to TRBJ2-1, with 12 bases identical to TRBD2. Trimming cost V 3 bases and J 5 bases; bases outside gene matches: 6. This CDR3 is built from 16 residues. CDR1 and CDR2 (germline): SGDLS, YYNGEE. The CDR3 coding sequence is TGTGCCAGCAGCGCCTTGACTAGCGGGAGCCACAATGAGCAGTTCTTC. Translated: CASSALTSGSHNEQFF.

The chain couples TRBV28 to TRBJ2-7; maybe TRBD2 (6 bases). The CDR3 has 16 amino acids. From germline, CDR1 is MDHEN and CDR2 SYDVKM. Trimming removed 3 bases from V and 3 bases from J, with 18 bases in between. CDR3 bases: TGTGCCAGCAGTTTGACGGCGGGCGGGCGGGACTACGAGCAGTACTTC. Its translation: CASSLTAGGRDYEQYF.

This chain connects TRBV5-1 to TRBJ1-4; 9 bases agree with TRBD1. The germline V gene encodes CDR1 SGHRS and CDR2 YFSETQ. Trimming at V came to 4 bases and at J to 7 bases, leaving 14 bases not matched to a gene. CDR3 length: 17 amino acids. The CDR3 DNA reads as TGCGCCAGCAGCCGTACTACAGGGGGCTCGGTTGGTGAAAAACTGTTTTTT. Its translation is CASSRTTGGSVGEKLFF.

In the case of this clone: Other nucleotide sequences in the sample specify the same CDR3. In DNA, the CDR3 is TGCGCCAGCAGCGTCGACGCGAACACTGAAGCTTTCTTT. Encoded protein: CASSVDANTEAFF. The rearrangement uses TRBV5-1 and TRBJ1-1; no definite D call. From germline, CDR1 is SGHRS and CDR2 YFSETQ. The V end was cut by 4 bases, the J end by 1 base, with 8 bases between. The CDR3 contains 13 residues. Drawing the rest from reference TRBV5-1 and TRBJ1-1, the complete variable domain is KAGVTQTPRYLIKTRGQQVTLSCSPISGHRSVSWYQQTPGQGLQFLFEYFSETQRNKGNFPGRFSGRQFSNSRSEMNVSTLELGDSALYLCASSVDANTEAFFGQGTRLTVV.

The V gene is TRBV27, the J gene TRBJ1-6; D is undetermined. The CDR3 spans 19 residues. CDR1 MNHEY and CDR2 SMNVEV come from the germline V gene (reference sequence). V lost 3 bases, J lost 4 bases, and 22 bases lay in between. The CDR3, as DNA: TGTGCCAGCAGTTTTCGGAGTTTTCGGGGTGTTAATTATAATTCACCCCTCCACTTT. As protein: CASSFRSFRGVNYNSPLHF.

The chain uses TRBV9 and TRBJ1-1; a possible D gene is TRBD1 (5 bases). V lost 4 bases, J lost 4 bases, and 17 bases lay in between. CDR1 and CDR2 from the germline V gene are SGDLS and YYNGEE. The CDR3 has 15 amino acids. As DNA, the CDR3 is TGTGCCAGCAGCCCTCATCTAAGTGGGGGCACTGAAGCTTTCTTT. Translation: CASSPHLSGGTEAFF.